The 21 T cell receptor beta chains below come from one sample, sequenced in a study of blood T cells in healthy people across ages. Sample-barcoded 5' priming and a J-beta primer mix drove a second PCR of 7 to 11 cycles. TCRdb ran MiXCR on the 5' RACE reads and lists one entry per CDR3 protein. There are about 640,000 distinct CDR3 sequences in the sample; approximately 59% occur only once, and more than 35% lies in the top ten. Sample: blood. These receptors all stem from a man aged 55 to 69 in good health.

The chain uses TRBV9 and TRBJ2-3; TRBD1 matches at 9 bases. The CDR3 loop spans 16 amino acids. V lost 0 bases to trimming and J lost 5 bases; unmatched junction nucleotides: 7. Germline CDR1 reads SGDLS; CDR2 reads YYNGEE. The CDR3 coding sequence is TGTGCCAGCAGCGTAGTCGGGACAGGGACGGGAGATACGCAGTATTTT. It yields the protein CASSVVGTGTGDTQYF.

This chain links TRBV10-3 with TRBJ2-6; 8 positions agree with TRBD1. The CDR3 contains 14 residues. CDR1 ENHRY and CDR2 SYGVKD come from the germline V gene. V lost 8 bases to trimming and J lost 2 bases; unmatched junction nucleotides: 2. The CDR3 spells CAIQGATGANVLTF. CDR3 bases: TGTGCCATCCAGGGGGCTACTGGGGCCAACGTCCTGACTTTC.

This clonotype showed up just once. The chain uses TRBV15 and TRBJ2-1; D gene uncertain. V lost 5 bases to trimming and J lost 2 bases, with 13 bases between them. Per the germline V gene, CDR1 is LNHNV and CDR2 is YYDKDF (reference sequence). The CDR3 covers 15 residues. CDR3 bases: TGTGCCACCAGCGGGGATGGCGGCCCCTACAATGAGCAGTTCTTC. This sequence encodes CATSGDGGPYNEQFF.

The V and J genes are TRBV6-5 and TRBJ2-3; 11 bases are a match to TRBD2. CDR3 length: 16 amino acids. In germline, CDR1 is MNHEY, CDR2 SVGAGI. Trimming took 6 bases from V and 0 from J; bases not matched to a gene: 5. The chain's CDR3 is CASRLAGADSTDTQYF. CDR3 DNA sequence: TGTGCCAGCAGACTAGCGGGGGCCGACAGCACAGATACGCAGTATTTT.

This clonotype showed up just a few times. This rearrangement joins TRBV28 to TRBJ2-1, with TRBD2 matching over 7 bases. Per the germline V gene, CDR1 is MDHEN and CDR2 is SYDVKM. The CDR3 covers 13 residues. Germline trimming cut 9 bases from V and 3 bases from J; bases unmatched to any gene: 5. The DNA of the CDR3 is TGTGCCAGTTTGGGAGGGTTCTACAATGAGCAGTTCTTC. It encodes CASLGGFYNEQFF.

The V and J genes are TRBV20-1 and TRBJ2-7, with TRBD1 matching over 11 bases. In germline, CDR1 is DFQATT, CDR2 SNEGSKA (reference sequence). V lost 1 base to trimming and J lost 4 bases; unmatched junction nucleotides: 3. There are 14 residues in the CDR3. The CDR3, as DNA: TGCAGTGCTAGAGGGGGGACAGGGGGGTACGAGCAGTACTTC. This encodes CSARGGTGGYEQYF.

CDR3 region: CASSYPQGSGPQHF. In nucleotides, the CDR3 is TGTGCCAGCAGCTATCCTCAGGGGTCTGGGCCCCAGCATTTT. The genes are TRBV12-3 or TRBV12-4 and TRBJ1-5, with D tentatively TRBD1 (6 bases). This CDR3 contains 14 residues. V gave up 6 bases and J gave up 9 bases, with 18 bases separating them.

The V gene is TRBV7-9, the J gene TRBJ2-1, with 8 bases fitting TRBD1. V shed 5 bases, J shed 5 bases, and the junction held 5 bases outside the gene matches. Germline CDR1 SEHNR, CDR2 FQNEAQ (reference sequence). The CDR3 covers 14 residues. The CDR3 sequence is CASSPRQGHNEQFF. CDR3 coding DNA: TGTGCCAGCAGCCCCCGACAGGGGCACAATGAGCAGTTCTTC.

The chain carries TRBV6-5 and TRBJ2-1; tentative D call: TRBD2 (8 bases). Trimming stripped 6 bases from V and 4 bases from J, with 19 bases between. CDR3 length equals 16 residues. The germline gives CDR1 MNHEY, CDR2 SVGAGI. The CDR3 DNA reads TGTGCCAGCAGCGTGACAGGGCCGGGGGGGTACAATGAGCAGTTCTTC. It specifies CASSVTGPGGYNEQFF.

The rearrangement uses TRBV5-1 and TRBJ2-1; the D is unclear. The CDR3 spans 20 residues. V lost 4 bases and J 0 bases, leaving 26 bases between the germline ends. Germline values: CDR1 SGHRS, CDR2 YFSETQ. The CDR3 sequence: CASSRTIGPPPLSSYNEQFF. DNA for the CDR3: TGCGCCAGCAGCCGTACTATCGGGCCTCCTCCCCTAAGCTCCTACAATGAGCAGTTCTTC.

The J gene is TRBJ2-3, the V gene TRBV6-5, with D perhaps matching TRBD2 (6 bases). Trimming stripped 0 bases from V and 3 bases from J, with 10 bases between. The CDR3 sequence is 15 residues long. CDR1 is MNHEY, CDR2 SVGAGI, per germline. CDR3 sequence: CASSYSEAGTDTQYF. CDR3 DNA sequence: TGTGCCAGCAGTTACTCCGAGGCGGGGACAGATACGCAGTATTTT.

Only one count was recorded for this clonotype. V gene TRBV27 combines with J gene TRBJ2-1; 9 bases align to TRBD2. Trimming took 8 bases from V and 7 from J; bases not matched to a gene: 12. Per the germline V gene, CDR1 is MNHEY and CDR2 is SMNVEV (reference sequence). There are 15 residues in the CDR3. This chain's CDR3 is CASGQVLAGLNEQFF. The DNA for the CDR3 is TGTGCCAGCGGTCAGGTCCTAGCGGGGTTAAATGAGCAGTTCTTC.

The V call is TRBV11-2, the J call TRBJ2-5; unclear D gene. The V gene lost 1 base and the J gene lost 5 bases, with 17 bases spanning the gap. CDR1 SGHAT and CDR2 FQNNGV come from the germline V gene. This CDR3 is 16 amino acids long. CDR3: CASSLGPTNPKETQYF. The CDR3 DNA reads as TGTGCCAGCAGCTTAGGCCCCACGAATCCAAAGGAGACCCAGTACTTC.

The rearrangement links TRBV3-1 to TRBJ2-6; D unresolved. Trimming took 0 bases from V and 2 from J, leaving 8 bases between them. The CDR3 is made up of 16 amino acids. In germline, CDR1 is LGHDT, CDR2 YNNKEL (reference sequence). CDR3 nucleotide sequence: TGTGCCAGCAGCCAAGAACGGTCAGCTGGGGCCAACGTCCTGACTTTC. It specifies CASSQERSAGANVLTF.

This clonotype was recorded a few times. The chain uses TRBV5-1 and TRBJ2-5, with TRBD2 identical over 8 bases. CDR3 length: 16 amino acids. Germline CDR1 SGHRS, CDR2 YFSETQ. Trimming removed 3 bases from V and 0 bases from J; junction bases left unmatched: 7. The CDR3 loop is CASSYRLAQYQETQYF. In DNA, the CDR3 is TGCGCCAGCAGCTACCGACTAGCGCAATACCAAGAGACCCAGTACTTC.

This clonotype showed up just a few times. This chain connects TRBV4-2 to TRBJ2-4; 9 bases line up with TRBD1. This CDR3 contains 14 residues. V lost 0 bases, J lost 9 bases, and 3 bases stayed unmatched. The germline CDR1 and CDR2 sequences are LGHNA and YNFKEQ. CDR3 amino acids: CASSQETGGAIQYF. The DNA of the CDR3 is TGTGCCAGCAGCCAAGAGACAGGGGGGGCCATTCAGTACTTC.

This clonotype came up a few times. The J gene is TRBJ2-5, the V gene TRBV29-1; no firm D call. The germline V gene encodes CDR1 SQVTM and CDR2 ANQGSEA. V shed 4 bases and J shed 1 base, with 10 bases lying between them. The CDR3 consists of 13 residues. CDR3 coding DNA: TGCAGCGTTGTCGGCGGCTCCCAAGAGACCCAGTACTTC. It translates to CSVVGGSQETQYF.

The genes are TRBV5-8 and TRBJ2-4; D is possibly TRBD1 (6 bases). The germline gives CDR1 SGHTS, CDR2 YDEGEE. The V end was cut by 5 bases, the J end by 2 bases, with 14 bases between. This CDR3 spans 15 amino acids. CDR3 loop: CASSNNQGPKNIQYF. As DNA, the CDR3 is TGTGCCAGCAGTAATAACCAGGGGCCCAAAAACATTCAGTACTTC.

V usage is TRBV4-1 and J usage is TRBJ2-7; D call uncertain. The CDR3 runs 17 residues. Germline CDR1 is MGHRA and CDR2 is YSYEKL. V was pared by 4 bases and J by 7 bases, with 26 bases between. CDR3 loop: CASSLNPGASSYNEQYF. For the CDR3, the DNA is TGCGCCAGCAGCCTTAACCCTGGCGCCAGTTCCTACAATGAGCAGTACTTC.

This chain links TRBV2 with TRBJ1-6; TRBD1 aligns across 10 bases. This CDR3 contains 12 residues. CDR1 and CDR2 from the germline V gene are SNHLY and FYNNEI. V lost 11 bases and J lost 10; bases outside the gene matches: 5. CDR3 sequence reads: CAGGTGESPLHF. DNA for the CDR3: TGTGCCGGTGGGACAGGGGAATCACCCCTCCACTTT.

Only a few counts were recorded for this clonotype. The chain joins TRBV4-1 to TRBJ2-4, with a possible D match to TRBD1 (5 bases). The CDR3 spans 15 residues. The V gene's germline CDR1 is MGHRA and CDR2 YSYEKL. V shed 1 base and J shed 2 bases, with 9 bases lying between them. CDR3 sequence: CASSQGRGTKNIQYF. CDR3 nucleotides: TGCGCCAGCAGCCAAGGAAGGGGAACCAAAAACATTCAGTACTTC.